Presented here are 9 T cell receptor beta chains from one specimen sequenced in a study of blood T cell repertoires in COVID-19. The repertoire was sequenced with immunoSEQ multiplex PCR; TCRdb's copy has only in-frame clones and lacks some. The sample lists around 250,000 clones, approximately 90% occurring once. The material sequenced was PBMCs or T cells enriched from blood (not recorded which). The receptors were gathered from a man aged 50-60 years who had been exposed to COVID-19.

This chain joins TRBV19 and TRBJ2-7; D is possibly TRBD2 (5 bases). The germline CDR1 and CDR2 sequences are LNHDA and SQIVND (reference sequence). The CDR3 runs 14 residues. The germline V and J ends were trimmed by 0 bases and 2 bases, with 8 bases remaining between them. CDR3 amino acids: CASSIDQEAYEQYF. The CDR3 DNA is TGTGCCAGTAGTATAGATCAGGAGGCCTACGAGCAGTACTTC. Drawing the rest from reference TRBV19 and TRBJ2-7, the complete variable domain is DGGITQSPKYLFRKEGQNVTLSCEQNLNHDAMYWYRQDPGQGLRLIYYSQIVNDFQKGDIAEGYSVSREKKESFPLTVTSAQKNPTAFYLCASSIDQEAYEQYFGPGTRLTVT.

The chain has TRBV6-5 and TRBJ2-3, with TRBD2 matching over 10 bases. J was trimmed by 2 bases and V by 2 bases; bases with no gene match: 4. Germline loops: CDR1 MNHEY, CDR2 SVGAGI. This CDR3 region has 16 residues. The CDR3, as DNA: TGTGCCAGCAGTTACGGAGCGGGGGGGTACACAGATACGCAGTATTTT. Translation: CASSYGAGGYTDTQYF.

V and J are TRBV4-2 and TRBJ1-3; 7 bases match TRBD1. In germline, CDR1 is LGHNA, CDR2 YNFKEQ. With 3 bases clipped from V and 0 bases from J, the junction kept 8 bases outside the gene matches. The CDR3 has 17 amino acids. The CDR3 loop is CASSHPGTESSGNTIYF. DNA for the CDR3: TGTGCCAGCAGCCACCCCGGGACAGAATCCTCTGGAAACACCATATATTTT.

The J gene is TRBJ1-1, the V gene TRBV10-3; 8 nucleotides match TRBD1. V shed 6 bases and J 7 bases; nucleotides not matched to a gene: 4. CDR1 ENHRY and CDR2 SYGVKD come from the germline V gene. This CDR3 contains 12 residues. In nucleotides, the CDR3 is TGTGCCATCAGCAGGACAGGGATTGAAGCTTTCTTT. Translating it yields CAISRTGIEAFF.

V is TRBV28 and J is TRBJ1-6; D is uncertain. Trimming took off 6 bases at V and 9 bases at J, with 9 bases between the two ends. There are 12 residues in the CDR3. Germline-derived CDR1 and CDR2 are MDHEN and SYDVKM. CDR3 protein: CASRSQISPLHF. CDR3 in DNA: TGTGCCAGCAGATCCCAGATTTCACCCCTCCACTTT.

The CDR3 DNA sequence: TGCGCCAGCAGCCAGGGGCACGCGCGGGGGGCGGGAAACACCATATATTTT. It is translated as CASSQGHARGAGNTIYF. This chain links TRBV4-1 with TRBJ1-3; D is possibly TRBD1 (6 bases). Per germline, CDR1 MGHRA and CDR2 YSYEKL. V was pared by 3 bases and J by 4 bases, with 19 bases between. The CDR3 loop spans 17 amino acids.

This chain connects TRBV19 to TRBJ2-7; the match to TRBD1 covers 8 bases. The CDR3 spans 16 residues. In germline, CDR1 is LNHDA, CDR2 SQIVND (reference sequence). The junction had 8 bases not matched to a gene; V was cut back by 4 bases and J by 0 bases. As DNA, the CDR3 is TGTGCCAGTAGTACCCTCTGGACAGGGCACTCCTACGAGCAGTACTTC. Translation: CASSTLWTGHSYEQYF.

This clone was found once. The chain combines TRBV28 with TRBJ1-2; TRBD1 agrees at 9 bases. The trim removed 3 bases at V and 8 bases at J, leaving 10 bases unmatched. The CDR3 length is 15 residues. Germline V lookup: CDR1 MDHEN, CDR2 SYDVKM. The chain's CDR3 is CASSFPNRGPWGYTF. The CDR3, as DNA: TGTGCCAGCAGTTTTCCGAACAGGGGGCCATGGGGCTACACCTTC.

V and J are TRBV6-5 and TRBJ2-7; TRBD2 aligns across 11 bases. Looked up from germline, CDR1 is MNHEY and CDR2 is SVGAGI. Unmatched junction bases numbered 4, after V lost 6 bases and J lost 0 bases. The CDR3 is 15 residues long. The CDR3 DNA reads TGTGCCAGCAGGGCGGGACTAGCGGCCTCCTACGAGCAGTACGTC. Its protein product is CASRAGLAASYEQYV.